Listed here are 32 T cell receptor beta chains from one sample, sequenced in a study of T cell responses to AZD1222 COVID-19 vaccine. The table came from immunoSEQ multiplex PCR; TCRdb's copy has only in-frame clones and leaves some out. The sample has roughly 150,000 clones, 85% to 95% seen once. Sequenced material: peripheral blood, taken on day 0 of AZD1222 vaccination. These receptors originate from an adult in good health.

This clone was recorded many times. This rearrangement joins TRBV2 to TRBJ1-2; 8 bases are a match to TRBD1. The V and J ends lost 2 bases and 8 bases, in that order; junction bases with no gene match: 4. This CDR3 is built from 13 residues. Looked up from germline, CDR1 is SNHLY and CDR2 is FYNNEI. This CDR3 reads CASSEQGARGYTF. CDR3 nucleotides: TGTGCCAGCAGTGAACAGGGGGCGAGAGGCTACACCTTC.

The V call is TRBV7-6, the J call TRBJ1-6, with TRBD1 matching over 7 bases. CDR1 and CDR2 (germline): SGHVS, FNYEAQ. Trimming removed 1 base from V and 8 bases from J; junction bases left unmatched: 11. The CDR3 sequence is 17 residues long. CDR3 nucleotide sequence: TGTGCCAGCAGCTTAGGCTACAGGGGACGGGGCGATTCACCCCTCCACTTT. Protein: CASSLGYRGRGDSPLHF.

This clone was seen a single time. This chain connects TRBV5-1 to TRBJ2-5; perhaps TRBD2 as D (6 bases). The CDR3 has 14 amino acids. CDR1 and CDR2 from the germline V gene are SGHRS and YFSETQ. V was shortened by 4 bases and J by 2 bases, with 12 bases between the two germline ends. CDR3 DNA: TGCGCCAGCAGCCGTCCCGGGGGACAAGAGACCCAGTACTTC. This gives the protein CASSRPGGQETQYF.

This chain uses TRBV24-1 with TRBJ1-3, with TRBD1 identical over 7 bases. Germline V lookup: CDR1 KGHDR, CDR2 SFDVKD. The V gene end was trimmed by 4 bases and the J gene end by 2 bases; junction bases not matched to a gene: 16. The CDR3 consists of 19 residues. The CDR3 is CATSDHTGANDFTGNTIYF. The DNA of the CDR3 is TGTGCCACCAGTGACCATACAGGGGCGAACGACTTCACTGGAAACACCATATATTTT.

The chain uses TRBV28 and TRBJ1-5; D might be TRBD1 (6 bases). Trimming pared 3 bases from V and 7 bases from J, leaving 13 bases between. The CDR3 spans 14 residues. Germline values: CDR1 MDHEN, CDR2 SYDVKM. The chain's CDR3 is CASSFIQGRQPQHF. CDR3 bases: TGTGCCAGCAGTTTTATCCAGGGGAGACAGCCCCAGCATTTT.

The chain links TRBV30 to TRBJ1-1; the D is unclear. V was trimmed by 1 base and J by 1 base, leaving 10 bases between them. Germline loops: CDR1 GTSNPN, CDR2 SVGIG (reference sequence). The CDR3 runs 14 residues. The DNA of the CDR3 is TGTGCCTGGAGTGAGGGAGTTTGGAACACTGAAGCTTTCTTT. Its translation: CAWSEGVWNTEAFF.

The chain recombines TRBV12-3 or TRBV12-4 with TRBJ2-5; 8 bases are a match to TRBD1. CDR3 length: 13 residues. The ends lost 6 bases at V and 4 bases at J; junction bases unmatched: 4. CDR3 nucleotide sequence: TGTGCCAGCAGCAACAGGGGGGCAGAGACCCAGTACTTC. It codes for CASSNRGAETQYF.

The chain joins TRBV27 to TRBJ2-7, with TRBD1 matching 7 bases. The CDR3 totals 13 residues. The J segment lost 1 base and the V segment lost 5 bases, leaving 2 bases of the junction unmatched. The germline gives CDR1 MNHEY, CDR2 SMNVEV (reference sequence). This CDR3 reads CASSQGQSYEQYF. The CDR3 coding sequence is TGTGCCAGCAGTCAGGGACAGTCCTACGAGCAGTACTTC.

The rearrangement joins TRBV6-1 to TRBJ1-4; 11 bases are a match to TRBD1. With V trimmed by 1 base and J by 10 bases, 8 bases remained unmatched. This CDR3 region has 16 residues. Germline V gene sequence: CDR1 MNHNS, CDR2 SASEGT. The CDR3 nucleotides are TGTGCCAGCAGTGAAGTTGGGACAGGGGGTTGGTCAAAACTGTTTTTT. Amino acids: CASSEVGTGGWSKLFF.

The rearrangement links TRBV27 to TRBJ2-3, with 10 bases identical to TRBD2. CDR1 is MNHEY, CDR2 SMNVEV, per germline (reference sequence). V shed 7 bases, J shed 6 bases, and the junction held 7 bases outside the gene matches. The CDR3 runs to 14 residues. CDR3 sequence: CASKQRGGLDTQYF. The CDR3, as DNA: TGTGCCAGCAAGCAGCGGGGGGGCCTGGATACGCAGTATTTT.

The chain carries TRBV28 and TRBJ1-2; D gene unclear. With 5 bases removed from V and 5 bases from J, the gap between germline ends came to 18 bases. The CDR3 covers 15 residues. Germline V CDR1 and CDR2: MDHEN, SYDVKM. CDR3 in amino acids: CASSPPLYATYGYTF. As DNA, the CDR3 is TGTGCCAGCAGTCCCCCCCTTTATGCTACTTATGGCTACACCTTC.

V is TRBV11-3 and J is TRBJ2-2; D is possibly TRBD1 (6 bases). This CDR3 is 15 amino acids long. CDR1 and CDR2 (germline): SGHNT, YENEEA. Between the trimmed V and J ends, which lost 1 base and 9 bases, there was a span of 15 bases. This CDR3 is CASSLGRGNSRELFF. CDR3 DNA sequence: TGTGCCAGCAGCTTAGGCAGGGGAAATTCCCGGGAGCTGTTTTTT.

The CDR3 DNA reads TGCAGCGTTGAAGGCACTAGCGGGCCTTCCTACGAGCAGTACTTC. It translates to CSVEGTSGPSYEQYF. The V gene is TRBV29-1, the J gene TRBJ2-7; 9 bases are shared with TRBD2. The trim removed 1 base at V and 1 base at J, leaving 5 bases unmatched. This CDR3 spans 15 amino acids. The germline CDR1 and CDR2 sequences are SQVTM and ANQGSEA.

The rearrangement joins TRBV28 to TRBJ1-1; perhaps TRBD1 as D (5 bases). The CDR3 sequence is 14 residues long. The V end lost 3 bases, the J end lost 0 bases, and 8 bases lay between the germline ends. CDR1 is MDHEN and CDR2 is SYDVKM in the germline V gene. The CDR3 nucleotides are TGTGCCAGCAGTTTTGACAGCATGAACACTGAAGCTTTCTTT. As protein: CASSFDSMNTEAFF.

The V gene is TRBV30, the J gene TRBJ1-1; TRBD1 is a possible D gene (5 bases). Germline V CDR1 and CDR2: GTSNPN, SVGIG (reference sequence). This CDR3 contains 14 residues. Trimming pared 4 bases from V and 4 bases from J, leaving 16 bases between. DNA of the CDR3: TGTGCCTGGACCCTGGGCGGGGGAAGCACTGAAGCTTTCTTT. It codes for CAWTLGGGSTEAFF.

This chain joins TRBV5-6 and TRBJ2-1; 8 bases are a match to TRBD2. The J segment lost 4 bases and the V segment lost 4 bases, leaving 19 bases of the junction unmatched. In germline, CDR1 is SGHDT, CDR2 YYEEEE. The CDR3 has 19 amino acids. The DNA for the CDR3 is TGTGCCAGCAGCAGCTTGGGGCGGGGGACTAGTGTCCTTTACAATGAGCAGTTCTTC. Its protein product is CASSSLGRGTSVLYNEQFF.

The genes are TRBV7-2 and TRBJ1-6; 10 nucleotides line up with TRBD1. The CDR3 length is 18 residues. Trimming removed 1 base from V and 3 bases from J; junction bases left unmatched: 6. Germline V gene data show CDR1 as SGHTA and CDR2 as FQGNSA. The CDR3, as DNA: TGTGCCAGCAGCTTAGTGGGGGGACAGGGGATCTATAATTCACCCCTCCACTTT. It specifies CASSLVGGQGIYNSPLHF.

CDR3 sequence (DNA): TGTGCCAGCAGTGAGGGGGACAGTTTTAATTCACCCCTCCACTTT. It specifies CASSEGDSFNSPLHF. The V and J genes are TRBV2 and TRBJ1-6; TRBD1 agrees at 7 bases. This CDR3 is built from 15 residues. With 3 bases clipped from V and 6 bases from J, the junction kept 5 bases outside the gene matches. Looked up from germline, CDR1 is SNHLY and CDR2 is FYNNEI.

The chain uses TRBV7-8 and TRBJ2-1; tentative D call: TRBD1 (7 bases). V was clipped by 5 bases and J by 1 base, with 12 bases between them. CDR3 size: 15 residues. CDR1 and CDR2 from the germline V gene are SGHVS and FQNEAQ. The CDR3 sequence is CASSAGQPSYNEQFF. CDR3 nucleotide sequence: TGTGCCAGCAGCGCGGGACAGCCTTCCTACAATGAGCAGTTCTTC.

This sequence joins TRBV3-1 (or the pseudogene TRBV3-2) and TRBJ2-1; the D is unclear. With 1 base removed from V and 4 bases from J, the gap between germline ends came to 11 bases. CDR3 length equals 15 residues. Germline V gene sequence: CDR1 LGHDT, CDR2 YNNKEL (reference sequence). The CDR3: CASSQGGVEYNEQFF. Written as DNA, the CDR3 is TGTGCCAGCAGCCAAGGTGGGGTCGAATACAATGAGCAGTTCTTC.

The rearrangement links TRBV2 to TRBJ1-1; 7 bases map to TRBD1. J was trimmed by 1 base and V by 5 bases; bases with no gene match: 4. Germline V CDR1 and CDR2: SNHLY, FYNNEI. The CDR3 covers 14 residues. The CDR3 sequence: CASSTTGRNTEAFF. CDR3 nucleotide sequence: TGTGCCAGCAGTACGACAGGGAGGAACACTGAAGCTTTCTTT.

The CDR3 is CAVRLRTTDTQYF. DNA for the CDR3: TGTGCCGTCAGACTCAGAACAACAGATACGCAGTATTTT. The chain is built from TRBV2 and TRBJ2-3; D gene ambiguous. The V gene lost 11 bases and the J gene lost 3 bases, with 15 bases spanning the gap. The CDR3 is 13 amino acids. The germline V gene encodes CDR1 SNHLY and CDR2 FYNNEI.

This clone has a single count. This chain uses TRBV19 with TRBJ2-7; D may be TRBD1 (5 bases). The CDR3 has 14 amino acids. V was trimmed by 3 bases and J by 3 bases, leaving 12 bases between them. Per the germline V gene, CDR1 is LNHDA and CDR2 is SQIVND (reference sequence). This chain's CDR3 is CASSIGAGLYEQYF. CDR3 bases: TGTGCCAGTAGTATTGGGGCAGGGCTCTACGAGCAGTACTTC.

The chain's CDR3 is CASSFQLTPGGHGYTF. As DNA, the CDR3 is TGTGCCAGCAGTTTCCAACTTACCCCAGGGGGCCATGGCTACACCTTC. The chain combines TRBV6-5 with TRBJ1-2, with TRBD1 matching over 8 bases. The germline CDR1 and CDR2 sequences are MNHEY and SVGAGI. The CDR3 is 16 amino acids. Trimming at V came to 4 bases and at J to 6 bases, leaving 13 bases not matched to a gene.

The J gene is TRBJ2-7, the V gene TRBV29-1, with D possibly being TRBD1 (6 bases). V shed 5 bases and J shed 2 bases, with 16 bases lying between them. The CDR3 sequence is 14 residues long. Germline V gene sequence: CDR1 SQVTM, CDR2 ANQGSEA. DNA for the CDR3: TGCAGCGTTATAGACAGGCTGAAGGCCTACGAGCAGTACTTC. This encodes CSVIDRLKAYEQYF.

This chain connects TRBV4-1 to TRBJ2-1; no firm D call. The germline CDR1 and CDR2 sequences are MGHRA and YSYEKL. V shed 0 bases and J shed 1 base, with 7 bases lying between them. This CDR3 spans 15 amino acids. The CDR3: CASSQESSSYNEQFF. In DNA form, the CDR3 reads TGCGCCAGCAGCCAAGAGAGTTCTTCCTACAATGAGCAGTTCTTC.

The chain links TRBV5-1 to TRBJ2-5, with unresolved D. This CDR3 is 14 amino acids long. Germline V gene data show CDR1 as SGHRS and CDR2 as YFSETQ. Trimming stripped 3 bases from V and 5 bases from J, with 14 bases between. The CDR3 DNA reads TGCGCCAGCAGCTGGGTGGGTAGTGGCGAGACCCAGTACTTC. The encoded protein is CASSWVGSGETQYF. The full variable domain, with the rest looked up from reference TRBV5-1 and TRBJ2-5, is KAGVTQTPRYLIKTRGQQVTLSCSPISGHRSVSWYQQTPGQGLQFLFEYFSETQRNKGNFPGRFSGRQFSNSRSEMNVSTLELGDSALYLCASSWVGSGETQYFGPGTRLLVL.

The rearrangement links TRBV19 to TRBJ1-6, with D hard to call. The CDR3 extends over 14 amino acids. Trimming cost V 3 bases and J 3 bases, with 6 bases left between them. Germline assignment: CDR1 LNHDA and CDR2 SQIVND (reference sequence). CDR3 region: CASSIVLYNSPLHF. CDR3 DNA sequence: TGTGCCAGTAGTATCGTACTCTATAATTCACCCCTCCACTTT.

The chain combines TRBV7-6 with TRBJ2-2, with TRBD1 identical over 9 bases. The CDR3 loop spans 17 amino acids. Trimming removed 1 base from V and 4 bases from J; junction bases left unmatched: 7. Germline CDR1 is SGHVS and CDR2 is FNYEAQ. CDR3 region: CASSLVPLDRGTGELFF. DNA of the CDR3: TGTGCCAGCAGCTTAGTACCCCTGGACAGGGGCACCGGGGAGCTGTTTTTT.

The chain combines TRBV19 with TRBJ2-3; unclear D gene. V was shortened by 6 bases and J by 1 base, with 11 bases between the two germline ends. The CDR3 has 14 amino acids. The germline CDR1 and CDR2 sequences are LNHDA and SQIVND (reference sequence). The CDR3 sequence: CASSVVVGTDTQYF. The CDR3 coding sequence is TGTGCCAGTAGCGTTGTAGTTGGCACAGATACGCAGTATTTT.

V and J are TRBV5-1 and TRBJ2-5, with D possibly being TRBD2 (6 bases). Germline V CDR1 and CDR2: SGHRS, YFSETQ. Trimming removed 4 bases from V and 5 bases from J, with 18 bases in between. This CDR3 is 15 amino acids long. CDR3: CASSTSGTAGETQYF. The DNA for the CDR3 is TGCGCCAGCAGCACCTCCGGGACTGCGGGGGAGACCCAGTACTTC. The whole variable domain, remainder taken from reference TRBV5-1 and TRBJ2-5, is KAGVTQTPRYLIKTRGQQVTLSCSPISGHRSVSWYQQTPGQGLQFLFEYFSETQRNKGNFPGRFSGRQFSNSRSEMNVSTLELGDSALYLCASSTSGTAGETQYFGPGTRLLVL.

The chain employs TRBV27 and TRBJ2-1; tentative D call: TRBD1 (6 bases). From germline, CDR1 is MNHEY and CDR2 SMNVEV (reference sequence). V was pared by 7 bases and J by 6 bases, with 19 bases between. CDR3 length: 15 residues. In DNA form, the CDR3 reads TGTGCCAGCACAAGAAACAGGGTGGAGCCCAATGAGCAGTTCTTC. Protein sequence: CASTRNRVEPNEQFF.